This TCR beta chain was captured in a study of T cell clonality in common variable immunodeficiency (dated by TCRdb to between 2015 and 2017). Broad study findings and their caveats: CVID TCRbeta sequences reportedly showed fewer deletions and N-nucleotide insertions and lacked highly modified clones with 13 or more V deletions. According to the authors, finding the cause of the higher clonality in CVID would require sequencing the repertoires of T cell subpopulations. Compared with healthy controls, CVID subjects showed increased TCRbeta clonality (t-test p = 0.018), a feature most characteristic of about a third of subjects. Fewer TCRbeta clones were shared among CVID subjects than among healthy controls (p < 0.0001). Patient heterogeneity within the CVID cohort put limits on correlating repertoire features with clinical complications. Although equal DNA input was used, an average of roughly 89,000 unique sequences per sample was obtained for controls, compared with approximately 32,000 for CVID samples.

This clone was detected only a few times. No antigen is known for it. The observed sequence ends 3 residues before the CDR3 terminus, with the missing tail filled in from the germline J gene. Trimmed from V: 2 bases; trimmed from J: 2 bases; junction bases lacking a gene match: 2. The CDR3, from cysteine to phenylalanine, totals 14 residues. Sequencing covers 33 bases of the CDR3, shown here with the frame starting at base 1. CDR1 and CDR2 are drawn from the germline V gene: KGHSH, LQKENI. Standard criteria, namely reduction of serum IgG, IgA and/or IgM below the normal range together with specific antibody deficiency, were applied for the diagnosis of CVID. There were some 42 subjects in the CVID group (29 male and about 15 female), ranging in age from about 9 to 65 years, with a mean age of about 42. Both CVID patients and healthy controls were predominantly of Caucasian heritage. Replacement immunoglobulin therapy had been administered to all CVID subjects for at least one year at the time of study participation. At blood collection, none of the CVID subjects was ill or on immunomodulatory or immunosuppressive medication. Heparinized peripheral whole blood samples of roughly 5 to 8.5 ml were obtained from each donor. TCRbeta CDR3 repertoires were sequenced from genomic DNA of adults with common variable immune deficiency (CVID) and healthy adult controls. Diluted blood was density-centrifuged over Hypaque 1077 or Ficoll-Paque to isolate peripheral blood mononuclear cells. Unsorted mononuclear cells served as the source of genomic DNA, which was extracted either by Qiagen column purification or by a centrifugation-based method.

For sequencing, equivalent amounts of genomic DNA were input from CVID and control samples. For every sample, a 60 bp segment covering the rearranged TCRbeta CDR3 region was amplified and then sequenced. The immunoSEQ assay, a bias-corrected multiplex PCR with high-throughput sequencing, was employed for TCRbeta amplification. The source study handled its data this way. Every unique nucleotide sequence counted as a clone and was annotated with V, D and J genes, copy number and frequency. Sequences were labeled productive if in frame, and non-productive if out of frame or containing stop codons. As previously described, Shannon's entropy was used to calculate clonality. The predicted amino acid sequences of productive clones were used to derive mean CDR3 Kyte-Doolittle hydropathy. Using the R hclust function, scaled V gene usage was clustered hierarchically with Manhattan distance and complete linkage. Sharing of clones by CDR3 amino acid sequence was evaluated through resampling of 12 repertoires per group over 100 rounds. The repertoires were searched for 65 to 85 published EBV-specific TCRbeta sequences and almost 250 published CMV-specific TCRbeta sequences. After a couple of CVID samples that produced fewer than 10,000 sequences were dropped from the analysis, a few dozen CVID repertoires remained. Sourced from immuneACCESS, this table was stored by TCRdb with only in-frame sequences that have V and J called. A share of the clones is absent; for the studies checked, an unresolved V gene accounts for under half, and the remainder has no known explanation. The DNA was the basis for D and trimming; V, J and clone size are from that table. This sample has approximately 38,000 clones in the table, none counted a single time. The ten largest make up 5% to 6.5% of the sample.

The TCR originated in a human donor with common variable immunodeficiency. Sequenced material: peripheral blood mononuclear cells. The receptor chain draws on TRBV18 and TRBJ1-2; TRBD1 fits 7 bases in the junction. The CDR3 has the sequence CASSPMGQNYGYTF. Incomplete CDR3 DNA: TGTGCCAGCTCACCAATGGGACAGAACTATGGC.